The rows below give T cell receptor beta chains drawn from one sample of a study of blood T cell repertoires in COVID-19. The assay was immunoSEQ multiplex PCR, and TCRdb's table has in-frame clones only and misses some. Among 95,000 to 150,000 clones, over 80% were seen once, and the ten largest hold approximately 3.9%. Sequencing was carried out using PBMCs or T cells enriched from blood (not recorded which). The receptors were sampled from a woman aged 25 to 39 who had recovered from COVID-19. Each CDR3 is given with its conserved first and last residue. Each record gives: V gene, J gene, CDR3 protein.

>TRBV27|TRBJ2-3
CASTGLAGRQAQYF
>TRBV5-5|TRBJ2-3
CASSRRDRGREDTQYF
>TRBV15|TRBJ2-7
CATSRDYQDYEQYF
>TRBV6-5|TRBJ2-7
CASRVSPREAYEQYF
>TRBV11-2|TRBJ1-5
CASSLDRGQPQHF
>TRBV5-6|TRBJ1-1
CASSFTGGYGTEAFF
>TRBV5-1|TRBJ2-7
CASSFGGSSYEQYF
>TRBV5-1|TRBJ2-7
CASRGTGDDEQYF
>TRBV19|TRBJ2-1
CASSIGWRETEQFF
>TRBV18|TRBJ1-2
CASSPNPQGDYGYTF
>TRBV4-2|TRBJ2-1
CASSQKGLLAGRSYNEQFF
>TRBV5-1|TRBJ2-7
CASSRTSGNYEQYF
>TRBV7-3|TRBJ2-5
CASSLSGRAETQYF
>TRBV27|TRBJ2-3
CASSLPSGGTDTQYF
>TRBV5-1|TRBJ1-6
CASSLVAAGAGNSPLHF
>TRBV6-4|TRBJ2-1
CASSERPSPYNEQFF
>TRBV11-2|TRBJ2-1
CASSSVAGDWEQFF
>TRBV6-5|TRBJ2-7
CASSLGLTYEQYF
>TRBV19|TRBJ1-5
CASGKTGSRDQPQHF
>TRBV6-5|TRBJ1-1
CASSYRRTAETEAFF
>TRBV7-9|TRBJ2-3
CASRPKAGAPDTQYF
>TRBV18|TRBJ1-1
CASSPRVVREAFF